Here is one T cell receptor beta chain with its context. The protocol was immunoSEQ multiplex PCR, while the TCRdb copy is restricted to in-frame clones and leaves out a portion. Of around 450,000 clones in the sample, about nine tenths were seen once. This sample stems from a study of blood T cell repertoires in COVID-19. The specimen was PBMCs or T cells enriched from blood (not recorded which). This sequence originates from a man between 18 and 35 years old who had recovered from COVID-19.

Here the CDR3 reads CASSEQGVGNEQFF. The CDR3 region has the DNA TGTGCCAGCAGTGAACAGGGGGTGGGAAATGAGCAGTTCTTC. The chain joins TRBV2 to TRBJ2-1, with TRBD1 identical over 7 bases. The CDR3 contains 14 residues. V shed 2 bases and J 7 bases; nucleotides not matched to a gene: 5. Per germline, CDR1 SNHLY and CDR2 FYNNEI.